This T cell receptor beta chain was identified in a study of cytomegalovirus exposure and HLA in healthy donors. Study observations and caveats: Cytomegalovirus association was listed for roughly 160 TCR beta chains. Confirmation was obtained in vitro that three CMV-associated chains are specific for CMV antigens. The tendency of first-cohort TCR clusters to co-occur in the 90 to 150 validation repertoires was the finding of a later analysis.

From the 120-subject validation cohort, which was separate from the roughly 710-subject first cohort, the donors were drawn. A word on this clone: Its specificity is unknown.

Trimming removed 1 base from V and 7 bases from J; junction bases left unmatched: 6. The CDR3 consists of 14 residues. Germline loops: CDR1 SGHRS, CDR2 YFSETQ. Produced via immunoSEQ multiplex PCR; TCRdb's table is partial and in-frame only. The sample lists about 130,000 clones; 89% were seen once. The rearrangement links TRBV5-1 to TRBJ2-3; TRBD2 aligns across 7 bases. Specimen: PBMCs. The receptor comes from a woman aged 18 to 35 in good health and CMV-seropositive. CDR3 sequence (DNA): TGCGCCAGCAGCTTGAGCGGGGCAGCAAATACGCAGTATTTT. The encoded protein is CASSLSGAANTQYF.